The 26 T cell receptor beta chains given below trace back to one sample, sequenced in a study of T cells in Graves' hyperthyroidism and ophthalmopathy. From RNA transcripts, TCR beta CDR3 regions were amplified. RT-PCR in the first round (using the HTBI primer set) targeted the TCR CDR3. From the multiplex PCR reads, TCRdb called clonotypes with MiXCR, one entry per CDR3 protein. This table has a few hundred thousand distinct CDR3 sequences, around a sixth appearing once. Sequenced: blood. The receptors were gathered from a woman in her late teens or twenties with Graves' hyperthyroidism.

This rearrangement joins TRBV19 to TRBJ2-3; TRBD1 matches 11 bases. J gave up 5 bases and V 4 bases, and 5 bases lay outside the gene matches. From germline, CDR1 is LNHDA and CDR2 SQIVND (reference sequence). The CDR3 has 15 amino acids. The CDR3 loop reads CASSTPDRGRDTQYF. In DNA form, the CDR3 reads TGTGCCAGTAGTACCCCGGACAGGGGGCGAGATACGCAGTATTTT.

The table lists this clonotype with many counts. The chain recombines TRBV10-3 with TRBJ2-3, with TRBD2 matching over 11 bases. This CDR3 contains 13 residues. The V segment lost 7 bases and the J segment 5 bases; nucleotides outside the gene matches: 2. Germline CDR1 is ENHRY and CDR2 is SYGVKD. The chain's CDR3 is CAINGLAGDTQYF. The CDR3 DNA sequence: TGTGCCATCAACGGACTAGCGGGAGATACGCAGTATTTT.

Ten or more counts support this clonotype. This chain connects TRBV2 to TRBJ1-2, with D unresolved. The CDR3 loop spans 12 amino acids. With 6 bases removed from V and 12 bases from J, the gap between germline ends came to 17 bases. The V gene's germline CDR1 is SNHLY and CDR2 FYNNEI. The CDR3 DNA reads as TGTGCCAGCAGACCTTTCAGGTTGGGAAACACCTTC. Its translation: CASRPFRLGNTF. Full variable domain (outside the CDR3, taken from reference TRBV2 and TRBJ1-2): EPEVTQTPSHQVTQMGQEVILRCVPISNHLYFYWYRQILGQKVEFLVSFYNNEISEKSEIFDDQFSVERPDGSNFTLKIRSTKLEDSAMYFCASRPFRLGNTFGSGTRLTVV.

The CDR3 spells CASSRAQYTQYF. For the CDR3, the DNA is TGTGCCAGTAGTAGGGCCCAGTATACGCAGTATTTT. The chain has TRBV19 and TRBJ2-3; D is uncertain. The germline V gene encodes CDR1 LNHDA and CDR2 SQIVND (reference sequence). V shed 4 bases and J shed 7 bases, with 9 bases lying between them. CDR3 size: 12 residues.

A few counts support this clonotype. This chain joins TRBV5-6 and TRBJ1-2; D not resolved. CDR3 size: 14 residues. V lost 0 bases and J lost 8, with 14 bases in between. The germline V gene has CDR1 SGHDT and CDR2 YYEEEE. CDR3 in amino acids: CASSLGTPAWGYTF. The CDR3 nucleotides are TGTGCCAGCAGCTTGGGGACCCCGGCTTGGGGCTACACCTTC.

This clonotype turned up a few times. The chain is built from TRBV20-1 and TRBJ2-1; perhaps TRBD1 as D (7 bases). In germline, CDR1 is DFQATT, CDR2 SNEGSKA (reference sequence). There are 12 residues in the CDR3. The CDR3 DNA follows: TGCAGCGGGCGAGGGGGCGGGGATGAGCAGTTCTTC. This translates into CSGRGGGDEQFF.

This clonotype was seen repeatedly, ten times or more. CDR3: CSAWTSSEDIQYF. The CDR3 DNA is TGCAGTGCTTGGACTAGCTCAGAGGACATTCAGTACTTC. The chain uses TRBV20-1 and TRBJ2-4, with 8 bases identical to TRBD2. CDR1 and CDR2 from the germline V gene are DFQATT and SNEGSKA (reference sequence). Trimming cost V 5 bases and J 8 bases; bases outside gene matches: 8. This CDR3 contains 13 residues.

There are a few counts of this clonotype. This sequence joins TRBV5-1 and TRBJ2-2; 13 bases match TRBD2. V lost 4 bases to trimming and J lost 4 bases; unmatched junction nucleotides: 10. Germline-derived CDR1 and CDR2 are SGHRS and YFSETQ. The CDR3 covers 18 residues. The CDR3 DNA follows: TGCGCCAGCAGCCCCATACTAGCGGGGGGGCTCGGCACCGGGGAGCTGTTTTTT. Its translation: CASSPILAGGLGTGELFF.

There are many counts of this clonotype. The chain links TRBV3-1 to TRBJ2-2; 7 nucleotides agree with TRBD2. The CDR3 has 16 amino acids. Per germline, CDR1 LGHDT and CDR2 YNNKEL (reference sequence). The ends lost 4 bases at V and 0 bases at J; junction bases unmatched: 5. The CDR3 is CASSLTSVTNTGELFF. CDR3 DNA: TGTGCCAGCAGCCTAACTAGCGTAACGAACACCGGGGAGCTGTTTTTT.

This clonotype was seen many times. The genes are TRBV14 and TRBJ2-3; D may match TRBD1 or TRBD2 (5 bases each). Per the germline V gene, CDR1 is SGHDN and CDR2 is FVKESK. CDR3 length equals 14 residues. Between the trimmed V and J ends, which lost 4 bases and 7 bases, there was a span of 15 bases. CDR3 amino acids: CASSPSGLANTQYF. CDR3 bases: TGTGCCAGCAGCCCCTCGGGGCTAGCAAATACGCAGTATTTT.

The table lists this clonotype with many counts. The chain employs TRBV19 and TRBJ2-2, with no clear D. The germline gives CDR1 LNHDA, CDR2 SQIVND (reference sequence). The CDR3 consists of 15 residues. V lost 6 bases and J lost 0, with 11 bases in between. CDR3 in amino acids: CASRIAVPNTGELFF. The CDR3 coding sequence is TGTGCCAGTAGAATCGCGGTCCCGAACACCGGGGAGCTGTTTTTT.

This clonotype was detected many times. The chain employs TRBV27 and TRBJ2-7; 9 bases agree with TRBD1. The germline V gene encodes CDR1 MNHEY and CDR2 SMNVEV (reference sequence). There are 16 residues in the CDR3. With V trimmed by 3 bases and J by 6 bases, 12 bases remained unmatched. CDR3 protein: CASSFSPGQGAGEQYF. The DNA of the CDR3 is TGTGCCAGCAGTTTTTCCCCGGGACAGGGAGCAGGCGAGCAGTACTTC.

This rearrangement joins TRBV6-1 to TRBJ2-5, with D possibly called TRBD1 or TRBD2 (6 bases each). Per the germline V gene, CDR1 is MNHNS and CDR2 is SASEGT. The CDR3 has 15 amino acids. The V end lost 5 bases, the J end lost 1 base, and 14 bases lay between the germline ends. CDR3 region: CASSPSGAVQETQYF. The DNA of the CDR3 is TGTGCCAGCAGTCCCTCGGGGGCGGTCCAAGAGACCCAGTACTTC.

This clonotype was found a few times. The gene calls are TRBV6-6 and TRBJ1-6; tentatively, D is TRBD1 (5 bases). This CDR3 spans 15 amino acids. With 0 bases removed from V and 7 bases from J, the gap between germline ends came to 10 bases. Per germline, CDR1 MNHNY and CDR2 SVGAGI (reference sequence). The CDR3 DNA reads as TGTGCCAGCAGTTACTCGGTGACAGCCAATTCACCCCTCCACTTT. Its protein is CASSYSVTANSPLHF.

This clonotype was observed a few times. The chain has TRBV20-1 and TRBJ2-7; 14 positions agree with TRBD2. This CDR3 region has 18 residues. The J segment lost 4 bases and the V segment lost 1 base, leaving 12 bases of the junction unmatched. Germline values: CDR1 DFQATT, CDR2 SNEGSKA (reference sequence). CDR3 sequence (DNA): TGCAGTGCTAGAGTCGAGACTAGCGGGAGGGTCGGTTTATACGAGCAGTACTTC. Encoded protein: CSARVETSGRVGLYEQYF.

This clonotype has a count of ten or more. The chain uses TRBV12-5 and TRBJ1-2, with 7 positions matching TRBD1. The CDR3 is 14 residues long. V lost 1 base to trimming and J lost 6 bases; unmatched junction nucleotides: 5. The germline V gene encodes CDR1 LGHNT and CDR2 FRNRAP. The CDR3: CASGLADRVDGYTF. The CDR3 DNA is TGTGCTAGTGGTTTGGCCGACAGGGTGGATGGCTACACCTTC.

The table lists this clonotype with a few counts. The CDR3 protein is CASSQDLPGIRFSNQPQHF. In DNA, the CDR3 is TGTGCCAGCAGCCAAGATTTGCCAGGGATCCGGTTCAGCAATCAGCCCCAGCATTTT. The chain employs TRBV4-2 and TRBJ1-5; a weak D match, TRBD1 (5 bases). Looked up from germline, CDR1 is LGHNA and CDR2 is YNFKEQ. V lost 0 bases and J lost 1, with 19 bases in between. CDR3 length equals 19 residues.

DNA of the CDR3: TGTGCCAGCAGTTTATTGGGGGCCTCTCAAGAGCAGTACTTC. This codes for CASSLLGASQEQYF. This chain links TRBV12-3 or TRBV12-4 with TRBJ2-7; tentatively, D is TRBD1 (6 bases). Trimming stripped 2 bases from V and 7 bases from J, with 15 bases between. This CDR3 is built from 14 residues.

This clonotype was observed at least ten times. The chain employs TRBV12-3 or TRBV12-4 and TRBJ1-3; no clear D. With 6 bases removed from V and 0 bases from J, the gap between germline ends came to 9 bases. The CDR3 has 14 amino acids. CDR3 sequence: CASSRPVSGNTIYF. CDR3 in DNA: TGTGCCAGCAGCCGCCCGGTCTCTGGAAACACCATATATTTT.

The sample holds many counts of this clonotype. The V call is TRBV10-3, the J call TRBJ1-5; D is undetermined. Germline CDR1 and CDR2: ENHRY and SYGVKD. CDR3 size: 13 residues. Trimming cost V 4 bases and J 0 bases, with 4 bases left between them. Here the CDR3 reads CAISVNSNQPQHF. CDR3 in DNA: TGTGCCATCAGTGTCAATAGCAATCAGCCCCAGCATTTT.

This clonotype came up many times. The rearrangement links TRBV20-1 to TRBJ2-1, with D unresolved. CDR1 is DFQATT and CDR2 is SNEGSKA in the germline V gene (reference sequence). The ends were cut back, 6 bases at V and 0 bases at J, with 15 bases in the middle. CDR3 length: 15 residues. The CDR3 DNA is TGCAGTGCGGACGAAGAGGCTAGCTCCTACAATGAGCAGTTCTTC. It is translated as CSADEEASSYNEQFF.

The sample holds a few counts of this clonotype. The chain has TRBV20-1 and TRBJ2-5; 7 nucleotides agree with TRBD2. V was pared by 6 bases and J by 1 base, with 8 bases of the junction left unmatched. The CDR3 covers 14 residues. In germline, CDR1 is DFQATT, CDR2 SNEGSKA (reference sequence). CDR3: CSAPRGGGQETQYF. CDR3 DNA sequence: TGCAGTGCCCCCCGCGGGGGAGGCCAAGAGACCCAGTACTTC.

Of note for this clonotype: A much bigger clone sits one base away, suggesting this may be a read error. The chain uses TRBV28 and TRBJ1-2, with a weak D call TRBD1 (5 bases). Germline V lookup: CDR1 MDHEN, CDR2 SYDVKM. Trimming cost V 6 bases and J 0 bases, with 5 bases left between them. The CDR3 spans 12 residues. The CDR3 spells CASRGANYGYTF. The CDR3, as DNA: TGTGCCAGCAGGGGGGCTAACTATGGCTACACCTTC.

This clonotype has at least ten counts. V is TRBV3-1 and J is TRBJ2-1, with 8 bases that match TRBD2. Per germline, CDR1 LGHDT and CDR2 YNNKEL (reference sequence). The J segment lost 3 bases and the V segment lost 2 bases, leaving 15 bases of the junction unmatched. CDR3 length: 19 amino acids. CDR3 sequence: CASSQLGLAGWGSYNEQFF. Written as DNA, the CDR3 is TGTGCCAGCAGCCAATTAGGGCTAGCGGGCTGGGGAAGCTACAATGAGCAGTTCTTC.

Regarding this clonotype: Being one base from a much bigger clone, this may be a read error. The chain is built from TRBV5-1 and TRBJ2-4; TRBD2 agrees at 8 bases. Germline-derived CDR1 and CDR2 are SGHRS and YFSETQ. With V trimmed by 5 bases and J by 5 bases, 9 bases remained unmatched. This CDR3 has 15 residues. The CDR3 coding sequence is TGCGCCAGCAGAGTGGGTAGCGGGGCCGAAAACATTCAGTACTTC. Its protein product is CASRVGSGAENIQYF. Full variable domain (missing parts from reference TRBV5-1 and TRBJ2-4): KAGVTQTPRYLIKTRGQQVTLSCSPISGHRSVSWYQQTPGQGLQFLFEYFSETQRNKGNFPGRFSGRQFSNSRSEMNVSTLELGDSALYLCASRVGSGAENIQYFGAGTRLSVL.

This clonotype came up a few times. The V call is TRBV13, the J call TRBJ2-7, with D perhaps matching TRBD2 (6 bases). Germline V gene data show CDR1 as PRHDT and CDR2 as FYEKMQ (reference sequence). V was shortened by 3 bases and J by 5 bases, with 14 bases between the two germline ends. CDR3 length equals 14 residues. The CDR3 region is CASSFGLNDHEQYF. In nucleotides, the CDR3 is TGTGCCAGCAGCTTCGGACTAAACGACCACGAGCAGTACTTC.